This TCR beta chain was retrieved from a study of radiation and T cells in renal cell carcinoma. CDR3 length equals 16 residues. Trimming pared 3 bases from V and 3 bases from J, leaving 14 bases between. Germline lookup yields CDR1 MNHNS and CDR2 SASEGT. The time point is: blood 4 weeks post-SBRT, at nephrectomy. The treatment is: 15 Gy SBRT to primary tumor, nephrectomy 4 weeks later. Data came from immunoSEQ multiplex PCR; TCRdb stores just in-frame clones and leaves some out. The repertoire has roughly 170,000 clones, about 87% of them found once; the top ten carry 10% to 12%. V is TRBV6-1 and J is TRBJ1-4; D call uncertain. This specimen was blood, taken from a patient whose treatment included radiotherapy and nephrectomy. The sequence was obtained from a woman aged 45-60 years with renal cell carcinoma. The CDR3 coding sequence is TGTGCCAGCAGTGACCGTGGGTATGGGGCTAATGAAAAACTGTTTTTT. Protein product: CASSDRGYGANEKLFF.